These 30 T cell receptor beta chains originate from one sample sequenced in a study of T-cell reconstitution after alpha-beta-depleted transplantation in children. Construction of the TCRbeta library involved unique molecular identifiers. MiXCR was run by TCRdb on the PCR reads, yielding one entry per CDR3 protein. The sample carries some 440,000 distinct CDR3 sequences, around 15% recorded once. The sample here was PBMCs, mostly from graft donor cells, taken 360 days after TCRalphabeta/CD19-depleted stem cell transplant. These receptors came from a boy younger than two who had a stem cell transplant for Wiskott-Aldrich syndrome, so the T cells may come from the graft donor.

In this sample, this clonotype turned up a few times. The chain is built from TRBV5-1 and TRBJ2-1; 14 nucleotides align to TRBD2. The CDR3 runs 17 residues. CDR1 is SGHRS, CDR2 YFSETQ, per germline. After removal of 4 bases from V and 4 bases from J, the junction contained 7 bases not matched to a gene. The chain's CDR3 is CASSKGLAGVSYNEQFF. In DNA, the CDR3 is TGCGCCAGCAGCAAGGGACTAGCGGGAGTTTCGTACAATGAGCAGTTCTTC.

The chain employs TRBV20-1 and TRBJ2-3; 7 nucleotides line up with TRBD2. CDR1 and CDR2 (germline): DFQATT, SNEGSKA (reference sequence). Trimming at V came to 6 bases and at J to 2 bases, leaving 5 bases not matched to a gene. The CDR3 is 13 residues long. The CDR3 loop is CSADSGYTDTQYF. CDR3 sequence (DNA): TGCAGTGCCGATAGCGGGTACACAGATACGCAGTATTTT.

This clonotype was seen only a few times. V is TRBV24-1 and J is TRBJ2-5, with a tentative D call TRBD1 (6 bases). Trimming took off 2 bases at V and 4 bases at J, with 13 bases between the two ends. The germline CDR1 and CDR2 sequences are KGHDR and SFDVKD. This CDR3 is built from 15 residues. The CDR3 loop reads CATSDSQGLGETQYF. The DNA for the CDR3 is TGTGCCACCAGTGATTCACAGGGCTTGGGAGAGACCCAGTACTTC.

V usage is TRBV10-3 and J usage is TRBJ2-3; TRBD1 aligns across 9 bases. The germline gives CDR1 ENHRY, CDR2 SYGVKD. The CDR3 sequence is 14 residues long. V shed 7 bases and J 4 bases; nucleotides not matched to a gene: 6. The CDR3 coding sequence is TGTGCCATCAACAATGGACAGGGGTCAGATACGCAGTATTTT. It codes for CAINNGQGSDTQYF.

This chain joins TRBV7-2 and TRBJ2-7; 7 positions match TRBD1. CDR3 length equals 15 residues. V shed 3 bases, J shed 0 bases, and the junction held 5 bases outside the gene matches. The V gene's germline CDR1 is SGHTA and CDR2 FQGNSA. The CDR3, as DNA: TGTGCCAGCAGCTTCGGGACAGCCGCCTCCTACGAGCAGTACTTC. Amino acid sequence: CASSFGTAASYEQYF.

The sample holds a few counts of this clonotype. The chain links TRBV7-2 to TRBJ2-3, with D perhaps given as TRBD1 or TRBD2 (5 bases each). The length of the CDR3 is 14 residues. Germline loops: CDR1 SGHTA, CDR2 FQGNSA. The V gene lost 5 bases and the J gene lost 9 bases, with 18 bases spanning the gap. CDR3 residues: CASSRTSGWETQYF. Written as DNA, the CDR3 is TGTGCCAGCAGCCGTACCTCAGGGTGGGAGACGCAGTATTTT. Full variable domain (outside the CDR3, taken from reference TRBV7-2 and TRBJ2-3): GAGVSQSPSNKVTEKGKDVELRCDPISGHTALYWYRQSLGQGLEFLIYFQGNSAPDKSGLPSDRFSAERTGGSVSTLTIQRTQQEDSAVYLCASSRTSGWETQYFGPGTRLTVL.

This clonotype was detected ten times or more. V gene TRBV29-1 combines with J gene TRBJ2-1; D is ambiguous. The CDR3 length is 14 residues. V was shortened by 3 bases and J by 0 bases, with 9 bases between the two germline ends. CDR1 and CDR2 (germline): SQVTM, ANQGSEA. CDR3: CSVDYPSSYNEQFF. CDR3 in DNA: TGCAGCGTTGATTATCCGAGCTCCTACAATGAGCAGTTCTTC.

This clonotype was seen a few times. The chain links TRBV20-1 to TRBJ2-3; D unclear. With 3 bases removed from V and 2 bases from J, the gap between germline ends came to 6 bases. Germline V gives CDR1 DFQATT, CDR2 SNEGSKA (reference sequence). This CDR3 is 12 amino acids long. The CDR3 reads CSASLYTDTQYF. In DNA form, the CDR3 reads TGCAGTGCTAGTCTCTACACAGATACGCAGTATTTT.

The rearrangement joins TRBV12-3 or TRBV12-4 to TRBJ2-5; D gene unclear. V gave up 6 bases and J gave up 1 base, with 9 bases separating them. The CDR3 length is 13 residues. In nucleotides, the CDR3 is TGTGCCAGCAGAGGAGTCCTCCAAGAGACCCAGTACTTC. Its translation is CASRGVLQETQYF.

This clonotype was recorded a few times. The chain recombines TRBV7-9 with TRBJ1-4; no clear D. The V end was cut by 2 bases, the J end by 0 bases, with 7 bases between. The CDR3 sequence is 15 residues long. Germline V CDR1 and CDR2: SEHNR, FQNEAQ (reference sequence). The CDR3 reads CASSLPLATNEKLFF. The CDR3 DNA sequence: TGTGCCAGCAGCTTACCTCTAGCAACTAATGAAAAACTGTTTTTT.

This chain links TRBV11-3 with TRBJ1-1; D is perhaps TRBD1 (5 bases). The CDR3 is 14 residues long. Per the germline V gene, CDR1 is SGHNT and CDR2 is YENEEA. Trimming cost V 3 bases and J 10 bases, with 18 bases left between them. CDR3 DNA: TGTGCCAGCAGCTTGGGGAATGACCGGAGGGGAGCTTTCTTT. Translation: CASSLGNDRRGAFF.

The rearrangement joins TRBV25-1 to TRBJ2-5, with TRBD2 as a possible D gene (6 bases). The V and J ends lost 6 bases and 7 bases respectively, with 18 bases between them. The CDR3 runs 14 residues. Germline assignment: CDR1 MGHDK and CDR2 SYGVNS. CDR3 coding DNA: TGTGCCAGCAGCCCGGGACTCCAGAAGGGGACCCAGTACTTC. Translating it yields CASSPGLQKGTQYF.

CDR3 sequence (DNA): TGTGCCAGCAGCCACCCCGATGGGACAGGGAGGTCCTACGAGCAGTACTTC. Translating it yields CASSHPDGTGRSYEQYF. This rearrangement joins TRBV7-7 to TRBJ2-7, with 9 bases fitting TRBD1. The CDR3 is made up of 17 amino acids. Germline V gene data show CDR1 as SSHAT and CDR2 as FNYEAQ (reference sequence). V shed 5 bases, J shed 1 base, and the junction held 12 bases outside the gene matches.

This clonotype was seen a handful of times. The rearrangement uses TRBV10-2 and TRBJ2-7, with 9 nucleotides matching TRBD1. The germline V gene encodes CDR1 WSHSY and CDR2 SAAADI. This CDR3 region has 15 residues. The trim removed 3 bases at V and 6 bases at J, leaving 9 bases unmatched. The CDR3 loop reads CASSDPPGQGPEQYF. The CDR3 DNA sequence: TGCGCCAGCAGTGATCCTCCGGGACAGGGCCCCGAGCAGTACTTC.

J is TRBJ2-7 and V is TRBV12-3 or TRBV12-4, with D perhaps matching TRBD1 (6 bases). The ends were cut back, 6 bases at V and 4 bases at J, with 13 bases in the middle. The length of the CDR3 is 13 residues. CDR3 in DNA: TGTGCCAGCAGCCCGGGACACGGATACGAGCAGTACTTC. Translating it yields CASSPGHGYEQYF.

V and J are TRBV12-3 or TRBV12-4 and TRBJ2-2, with D hard to call. CDR3 size: 18 residues. V lost 5 bases and J lost 1, with 20 bases in between. Here the CDR3 DNA reads TGTGCCAGCAGTACAAGATTCGAGGCCAGTCGGAACACCGGGGAGCTGTTTTTT. Protein: CASSTRFEASRNTGELFF.

This clonotype was recorded at least ten times. The rearrangement joins TRBV5-1 to TRBJ2-3; tentative D call: TRBD2 (5 bases). The ends were cut back, 4 bases at V and 1 base at J, with 16 bases in the middle. The CDR3 totals 16 residues. In germline, CDR1 is SGHRS, CDR2 YFSETQ. As DNA, the CDR3 is TGCGCCAGCAGCGGGAGACTCCACCTAGGCACAGATACGCAGTATTTT. Its translation is CASSGRLHLGTDTQYF.

V and J are TRBV10-1 and TRBJ1-5; 11 positions agree with TRBD1. The CDR3 consists of 17 residues. V lost 6 bases and J lost 5; bases outside the gene matches: 12. Per the germline V gene, CDR1 is WNHNN and CDR2 is SYGVQD (reference sequence). CDR3 bases: TGCGCCAGCAGGGGAATCCGGGACAGGGGGAGGGATCAGCCCCAGCATTTT. This gives the protein CASRGIRDRGRDQPQHF.

A few counts support this clonotype. The chain uses TRBV5-1 and TRBJ2-3, with 8 bases fitting TRBD2. Germline values: CDR1 SGHRS, CDR2 YFSETQ. This CDR3 region has 17 residues. The J segment lost 0 bases and the V segment lost 4 bases, leaving 10 bases of the junction unmatched. CDR3 protein: CASSPLAAGVSTDTQYF. The CDR3 region has the DNA TGCGCCAGCAGCCCACTGGCAGCGGGGGTTAGCACAGATACGCAGTATTTT. Full variable domain (missing parts from reference TRBV5-1 and TRBJ2-3): KAGVTQTPRYLIKTRGQQVTLSCSPISGHRSVSWYQQTPGQGLQFLFEYFSETQRNKGNFPGRFSGRQFSNSRSEMNVSTLELGDSALYLCASSPLAAGVSTDTQYFGPGTRLTVL.

In its sample, this clonotype was seen a few times. The chain joins TRBV7-9 to TRBJ2-2; D gene ambiguous. V was pared by 7 bases and J by 2 bases, with 11 bases between. This CDR3 contains 14 residues. Per germline, CDR1 SEHNR and CDR2 FQNEAQ (reference sequence). The CDR3 loop is CASINRLNTGELFF. In DNA, the CDR3 is TGTGCCAGCATTAACCGCCTCAACACCGGGGAGCTGTTTTTT.

V usage is TRBV10-3 and J usage is TRBJ2-3, with a tentative D call TRBD1 (6 bases). The ends were cut back, 1 base at V and 0 bases at J, with 8 bases in the middle. The germline V gene encodes CDR1 ENHRY and CDR2 SYGVKD. The length of the CDR3 is 15 residues. In DNA form, the CDR3 reads TGTGCCATCAGTGAGTTCAGGGGAAGCACAGATACGCAGTATTTT. Its protein is CAISEFRGSTDTQYF.

This clonotype showed up just a few times. The V call is TRBV11-3, the J call TRBJ2-2; 8 positions agree with TRBD2. V gave up 8 bases and J gave up 5 bases; unmatched junction bases: 4. This CDR3 contains 13 residues. In germline, CDR1 is SGHNT, CDR2 YENEEA. DNA of the CDR3: TGTGCCAGCCGGCGGGAGGATACCGGGGAGCTGTTTTTT. Its protein product is CASRREDTGELFF.

The chain is built from TRBV15 and TRBJ2-3; TRBD2 aligns across 12 bases. The CDR3 has 16 amino acids. Trimming at V came to 9 bases and at J to 0 bases, leaving 7 bases not matched to a gene. Germline values: CDR1 LNHNV, CDR2 YYDKDF (reference sequence). As DNA, the CDR3 is TGTGCCACAGGGACTAGCGGGTCCTTTAGCACAGATACGCAGTATTTT. Amino acids: CATGTSGSFSTDTQYF.

This clonotype was recorded at least ten times. The CDR3 sequence is CASSTATNTGELFF. DNA of the CDR3: TGCGCCAGCAGCACGGCCACGAACACCGGGGAGCTGTTTTTT. The chain has TRBV5-1 and TRBJ2-2; no clear D. Germline values: CDR1 SGHRS, CDR2 YFSETQ. Deletions cut 4 bases from V and 0 bases from J, with 7 bases between. The CDR3 has 14 residues.

The chain is built from TRBV29-1 and TRBJ2-3, with a weak D call TRBD2 (6 bases). Germline loops: CDR1 SQVTM, CDR2 ANQGSEA. V was pared by 1 base and J by 2 bases, with 13 bases between. The CDR3 extends over 15 amino acids. Here the CDR3 DNA reads TGCAGCGTTGAAGTGTCTAGCGTAACCACAGATACGCAGTATTTT. Amino acid sequence: CSVEVSSVTTDTQYF.

This clonotype has more than one count but fewer than ten. V gene TRBV2 combines with J gene TRBJ2-3; 7 nucleotides align to TRBD1. The CDR3 consists of 14 residues. The V gene's germline CDR1 is SNHLY and CDR2 FYNNEI. J was trimmed by 7 bases and V by 6 bases; bases with no gene match: 10. The CDR3: CASRADRPTYTQYF. The CDR3 nucleotides are TGTGCCAGCAGGGCGGACAGGCCAACATATACGCAGTATTTT.

There are a few counts of this clonotype. The chain is built from TRBV5-1 and TRBJ2-3; tentatively, D is TRBD2 (5 bases). Germline loops: CDR1 SGHRS, CDR2 YFSETQ. V lost 4 bases to trimming and J lost 3 bases, with 18 bases between them. The CDR3 consists of 16 residues. This chain's CDR3 is CASSPGLGGRTDTQYF. The CDR3, as DNA: TGCGCCAGCAGCCCCGGACTCGGTGGTAGGACAGATACGCAGTATTTT.

A few counts support this clonotype. The V gene is TRBV25-1, the J gene TRBJ2-5, with D possibly being TRBD1 (6 bases). Trimming shortened V by 8 bases and J by 6 bases, and 13 bases separated the two germline ends. The CDR3 has 12 residues. The germline gives CDR1 MGHDK, CDR2 SYGVNS. CDR3 region: CASRTGTKTQYF. CDR3 sequence (DNA): TGTGCCAGCCGAACAGGGACGAAGACCCAGTACTTC.

This chain connects TRBV5-1 to TRBJ2-1, with 12 bases aligning to TRBD2. J was trimmed by 5 bases and V by 1 base; bases with no gene match: 4. CDR3 length: 16 residues. The germline gives CDR1 SGHRS, CDR2 YFSETQ. The CDR3 loop reads CASSLKGLAGHNEQFF. CDR3 DNA sequence: TGCGCCAGCAGCTTGAAGGGACTAGCGGGCCACAATGAGCAGTTCTTC.

This clonotype was observed a few times. The genes are TRBV20-1 and TRBJ1-1; D call uncertain. The CDR3 is 11 residues long. V was pared by 3 bases and J by 8 bases, with 10 bases between. The V gene's germline CDR1 is DFQATT and CDR2 SNEGSKA (reference sequence). The CDR3 DNA reads TGCAGTGCTAGGGGCGGAAAAGAAGCTTTCTTT. Its protein product is CSARGGKEAFF.